This TCR beta chain appears in the sequencing data of a study of cytomegalovirus exposure and HLA in healthy donors. General study findings and limits: A later examination showed that TCR association rates differed by HLA locus, with DRB1 most and HLA-C fewest.

With respect to this clone: Its antigen remains unidentified.

The PCR had 60 Vbeta and 13 Jbeta primers. The protocol was immunoSEQ multiplex PCR, while the TCRdb copy is restricted to in-frame clones and leaves out a portion. Of about 100,000 clones detected, 60% to 80% appear once; the ten largest clones hold 5% to 6.5%. This receptor was obtained from a man in his fifties or sixties in good health and CMV-seropositive. Material: PBMCs.

CDR3 bases: TGTGCCAGCAGCCTCGGACAGCACTCCTACGAGCAGTACTTC. This translates into CASSLGQHSYEQYF. The genes are TRBV6-5 and TRBJ2-7; possibly TRBD1 for D (6 bases). The CDR3 contains 14 residues. V lost 6 bases to trimming and J lost 0 bases, with 12 bases between them. CDR1 is MNHEY and CDR2 is SVGAGI in the germline V gene.